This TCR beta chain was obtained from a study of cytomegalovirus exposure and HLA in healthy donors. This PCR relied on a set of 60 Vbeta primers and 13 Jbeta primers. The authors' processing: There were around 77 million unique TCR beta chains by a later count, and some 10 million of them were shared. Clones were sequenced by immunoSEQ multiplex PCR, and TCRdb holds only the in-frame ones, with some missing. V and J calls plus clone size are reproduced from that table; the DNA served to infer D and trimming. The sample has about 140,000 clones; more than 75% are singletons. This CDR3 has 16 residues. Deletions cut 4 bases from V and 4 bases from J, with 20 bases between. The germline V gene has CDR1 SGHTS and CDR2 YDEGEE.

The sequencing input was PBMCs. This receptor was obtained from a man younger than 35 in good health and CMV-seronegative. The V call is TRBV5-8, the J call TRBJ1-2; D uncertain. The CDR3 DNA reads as TGTGCCAGCAGCCCCCGAAGCGGGGTTTTTCGCTATGGCTACACCTTC. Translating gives CASSPRSGVFRYGYTF.